This entry features one T cell receptor beta chain sequence. Its antigen remains unidentified. This entry belongs to a study of T cells after yellow fever vaccination. TCRdb re-called the 5' RACE reads with MiXCR, one entry per CDR3 protein. The table lists 450,000 to 600,000 distinct CDR3 sequences, around 16% of them singletons, with 17% in the top ten. Study findings and constraints: A large majority of primary-vaccination clones showed up again after the booster (96% CD4, roughly 88% CD8). Some clonotypes were seen in both the CD4 and the CD8 compartments. These made up a small share and likely arose from convergent recombination. FACS-sorted repertoires could harbor abundant contaminating bulk-population clonotypes.

V dropped 4 bases and J dropped 5; count of bases not matched to a gene: 7. Germline assignment: CDR1 LGHNT and CDR2 FRNRAP. The CDR3 has 14 residues. The sequenced sample was PBMCs, obtained around 5 days after the first yellow fever vaccination. V and J are TRBV12-5 and TRBJ2-5; the match to TRBD1 covers 7 bases. The clonotype comes from a man younger than 35 who received the YFV17D yellow fever vaccine. The CDR3 nucleotides read TGTGCTAGTGGTTGGGGACAGCTGGGGGAGACCCAGTACTTC. It translates to CASGWGQLGETQYF.